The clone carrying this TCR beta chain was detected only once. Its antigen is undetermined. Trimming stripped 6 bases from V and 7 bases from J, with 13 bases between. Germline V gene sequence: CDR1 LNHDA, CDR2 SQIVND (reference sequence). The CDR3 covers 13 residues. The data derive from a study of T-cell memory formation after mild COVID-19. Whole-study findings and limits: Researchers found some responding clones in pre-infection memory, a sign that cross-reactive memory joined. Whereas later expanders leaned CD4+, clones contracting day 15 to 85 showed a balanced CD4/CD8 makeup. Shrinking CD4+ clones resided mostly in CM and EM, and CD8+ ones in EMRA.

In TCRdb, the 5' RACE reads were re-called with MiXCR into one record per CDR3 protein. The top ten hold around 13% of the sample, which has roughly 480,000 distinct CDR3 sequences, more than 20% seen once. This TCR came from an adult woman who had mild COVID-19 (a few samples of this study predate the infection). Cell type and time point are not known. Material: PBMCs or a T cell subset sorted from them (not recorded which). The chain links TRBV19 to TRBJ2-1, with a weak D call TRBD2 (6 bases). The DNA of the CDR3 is TGTGCCAGTAGGGGAGGACGGCCAAATGAGCAGTTCTTC. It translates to CASRGGRPNEQFF.